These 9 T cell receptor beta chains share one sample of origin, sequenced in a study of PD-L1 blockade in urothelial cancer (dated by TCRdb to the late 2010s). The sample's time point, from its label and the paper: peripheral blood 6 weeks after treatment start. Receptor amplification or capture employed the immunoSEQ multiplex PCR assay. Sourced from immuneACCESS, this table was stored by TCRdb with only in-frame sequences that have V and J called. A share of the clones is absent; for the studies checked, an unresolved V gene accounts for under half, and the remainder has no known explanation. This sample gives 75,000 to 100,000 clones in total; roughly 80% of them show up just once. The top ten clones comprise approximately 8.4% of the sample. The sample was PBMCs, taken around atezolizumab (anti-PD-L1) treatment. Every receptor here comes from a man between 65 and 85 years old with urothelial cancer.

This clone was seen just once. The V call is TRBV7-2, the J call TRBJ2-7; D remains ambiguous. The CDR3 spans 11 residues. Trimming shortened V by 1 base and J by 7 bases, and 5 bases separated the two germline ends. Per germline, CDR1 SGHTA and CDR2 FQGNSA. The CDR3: CASSLDGEQYF. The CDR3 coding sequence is TGTGCCAGCAGCTTAGACGGGGAGCAGTACTTC.

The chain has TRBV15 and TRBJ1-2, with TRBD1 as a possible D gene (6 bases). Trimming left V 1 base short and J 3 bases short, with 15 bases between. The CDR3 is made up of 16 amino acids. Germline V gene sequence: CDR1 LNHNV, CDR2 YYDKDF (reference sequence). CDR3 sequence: CATSRAVRGRDYGYTF. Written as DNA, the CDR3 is TGTGCCACCAGCAGAGCGGTCAGGGGAAGGGACTATGGCTACACCTTC.

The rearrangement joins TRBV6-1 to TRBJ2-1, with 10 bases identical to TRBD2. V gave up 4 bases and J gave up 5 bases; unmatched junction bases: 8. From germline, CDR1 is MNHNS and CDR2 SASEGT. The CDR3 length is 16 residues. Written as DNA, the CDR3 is TGTGCCAGCAGTGCGCGGGCACTAGCGGGAAACAATGAGCAGTTCTTC. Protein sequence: CASSARALAGNNEQFF.

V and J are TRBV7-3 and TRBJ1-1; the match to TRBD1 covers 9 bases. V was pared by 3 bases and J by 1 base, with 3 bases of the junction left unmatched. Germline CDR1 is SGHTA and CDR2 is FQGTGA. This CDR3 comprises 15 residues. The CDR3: CASSFVTGGNTEAFF. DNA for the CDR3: TGTGCCAGCAGCTTTGTGACAGGGGGGAACACTGAAGCTTTCTTT.

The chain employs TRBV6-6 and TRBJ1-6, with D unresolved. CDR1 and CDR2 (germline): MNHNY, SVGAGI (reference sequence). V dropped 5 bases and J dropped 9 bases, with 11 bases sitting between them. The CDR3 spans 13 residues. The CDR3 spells CASSPGTSSPLHF. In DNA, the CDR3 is TGTGCCAGCAGTCCGGGTACAAGTTCACCCCTCCACTTT.

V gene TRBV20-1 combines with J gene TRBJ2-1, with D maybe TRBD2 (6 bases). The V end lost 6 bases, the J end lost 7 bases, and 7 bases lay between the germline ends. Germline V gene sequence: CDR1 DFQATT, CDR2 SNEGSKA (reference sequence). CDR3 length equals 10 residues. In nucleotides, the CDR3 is TGCAGTGCCGGGACTAATGAGCAGTTCTTC. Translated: CSAGTNEQFF.

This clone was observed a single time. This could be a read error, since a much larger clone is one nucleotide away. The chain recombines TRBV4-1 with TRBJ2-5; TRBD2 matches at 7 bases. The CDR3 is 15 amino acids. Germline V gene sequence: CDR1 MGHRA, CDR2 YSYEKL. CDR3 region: CASSQTGTTQETRYF. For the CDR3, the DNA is TGCGCCAGCAGCCAAACGGGGACTACGCAAGAGACCCGGTACTTC.

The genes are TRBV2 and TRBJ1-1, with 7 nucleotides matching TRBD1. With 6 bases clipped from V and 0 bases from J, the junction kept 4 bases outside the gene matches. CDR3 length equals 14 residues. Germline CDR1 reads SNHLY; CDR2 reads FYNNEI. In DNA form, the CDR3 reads TGTGCCAGCAGCCGGGACAGCCTGAACACTGAAGCTTTCTTT. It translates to CASSRDSLNTEAFF.

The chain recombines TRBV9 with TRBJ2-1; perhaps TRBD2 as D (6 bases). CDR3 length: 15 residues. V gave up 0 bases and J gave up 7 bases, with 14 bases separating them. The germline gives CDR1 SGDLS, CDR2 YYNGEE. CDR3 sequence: CASSVAIRAGNEQFF. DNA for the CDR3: TGTGCCAGCAGCGTAGCAATAAGGGCGGGAAATGAGCAGTTCTTC.